Sequencing of this TCR beta chain was carried out in a study of blood T cells in healthy people across ages. Study findings and constraints: Because donor CMV status was unknown, expanded clonotype changes were possibly confounded.

The V and J ends lost 0 bases and 5 bases respectively, with 14 bases between them. Germline CDR1 SGHRS, CDR2 YFSETQ. The CDR3 runs to 15 residues. Alongside a J-beta primer mix, a sample-barcoded 5' primer served in a second PCR lasting 7 to 11 cycles. TCRdb recomputed calls from the 5' RACE reads with MiXCR, one row per CDR3 protein. Found here are about 2 million distinct CDR3 sequences, roughly 50% of them singletons; the top ten hold 2% to 2.5%. Comments on this clonotype: Its specificity is unknown.

Material for sequencing was blood. The chain uses TRBV5-1 and TRBJ1-2, with D possibly matching TRBD1 (5 bases). The receptor comes from a woman between 40 and 55 years old in good health. Written as DNA, the CDR3 is TGCGCCAGCAGCTTGGGGGCCCCAGGGACTTATGGCTACACCTTC. Its protein is CASSLGAPGTYGYTF.